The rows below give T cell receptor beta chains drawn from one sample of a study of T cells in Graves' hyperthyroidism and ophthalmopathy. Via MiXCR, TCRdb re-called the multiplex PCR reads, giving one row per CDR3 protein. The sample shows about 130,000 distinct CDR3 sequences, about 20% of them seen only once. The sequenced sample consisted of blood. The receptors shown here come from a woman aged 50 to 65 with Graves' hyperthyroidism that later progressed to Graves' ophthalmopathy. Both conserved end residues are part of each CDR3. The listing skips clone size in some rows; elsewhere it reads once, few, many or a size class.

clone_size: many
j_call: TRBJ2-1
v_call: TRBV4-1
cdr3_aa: CASSQDSGLRQFF

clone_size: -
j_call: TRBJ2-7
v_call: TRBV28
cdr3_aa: CASSLSPLAILESYEQYF

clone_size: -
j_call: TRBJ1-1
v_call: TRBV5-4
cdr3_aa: CASSLAGKGGTEAFF

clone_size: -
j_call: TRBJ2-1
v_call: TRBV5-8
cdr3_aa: CASSWGTSQSNEQFF

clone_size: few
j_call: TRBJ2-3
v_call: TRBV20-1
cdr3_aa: CSARPLIWTSGRTDTQYF

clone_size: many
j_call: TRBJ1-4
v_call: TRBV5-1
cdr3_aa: CASSLPGQGSQKLFF

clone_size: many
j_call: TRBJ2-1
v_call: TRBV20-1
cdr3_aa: CSAQTDMDYYNEQFF

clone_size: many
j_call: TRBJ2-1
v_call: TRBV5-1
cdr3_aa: CASRVEDRSNEQFF

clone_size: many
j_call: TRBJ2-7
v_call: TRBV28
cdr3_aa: CASSPQGGGFEQYF

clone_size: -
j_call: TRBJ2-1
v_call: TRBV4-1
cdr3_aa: CASSQADRVAGVVSYNEQFF

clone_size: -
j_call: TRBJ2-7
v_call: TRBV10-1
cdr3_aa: CASSTTSGKTYEQYF

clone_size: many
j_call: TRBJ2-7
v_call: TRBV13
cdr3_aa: CASSLDRGLGEQYF

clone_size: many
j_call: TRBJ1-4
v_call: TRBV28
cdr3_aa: CASSLGRANEKLFF

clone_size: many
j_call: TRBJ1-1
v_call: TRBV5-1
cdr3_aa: CASSEAGATEAFF

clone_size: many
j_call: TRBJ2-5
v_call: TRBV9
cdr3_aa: CASSAGPESGPHASQYF